Here is one T cell receptor beta chain with its context. This specimen belongs to a study of Ad26.COV2.S vaccination and SARS-CoV-2 variants. Deletions cut 3 bases from V and 1 base from J, with 12 bases between. CDR1 is SGHNT, CDR2 YYREEE, per germline (reference sequence). The CDR3 consists of 15 residues. The repertoire was sequenced with immunoSEQ multiplex PCR; TCRdb's copy has only in-frame clones and lacks some. Of around 300,000 clones in the sample, about 88% were seen once. Indicated treatment: approximately 18 received Ad26.COV2.S at low or high dose, single or two shots; 5 received placebo; per-sample allocation not given. Day 63 after the first vaccine or placebo injection was the time point for sampling.

The specimen comprised peripheral blood, sampled in a trial of Ad26.COV2.S vaccine versus placebo. The chain is built from TRBV5-4 and TRBJ2-3, with a tentative D call TRBD2 (6 bases). This sequence originates from a person aged 18 to 59 who received the Ad26.COV2.S COVID-19 vaccine or a placebo. CDR3 protein: CASSSGGGGTDTQYF. The CDR3, as DNA: TGTGCCAGCAGCTCCGGGGGAGGAGGCACAGATACGCAGTATTTT.